This TCR beta chain came from a study of cytomegalovirus exposure and HLA in healthy donors. The study's findings and limits: Reportedly, fewer N-insertions than the approximately 700-donor mean appeared in an Asian-associated ancestry cluster in a later analysis. For presence/absence analyses, sequencing depth was assumed to be roughly uniform across donors. Links to common viral pathogens appeared, in a later analysis, for several of the most significant clusters.

Primers: 60 Vbeta forward and 13 Jbeta reverse. The table came from immunoSEQ multiplex PCR; TCRdb's copy has only in-frame clones and leaves some out. This repertoire shows approximately 120,000 clones, roughly a tenth found once; its top ten account for 4.6%. Remarks on this clone: Its antigen is unknown.

Donors were nominally healthy when sampled, though unrecorded immune exposures were likely. V was shortened by 1 base and J by 8 bases, with 9 bases between the two germline ends. CDR3 size: 13 residues. Germline V gene data show CDR1 as SGHAT and CDR2 as FQNNGV. The sample comprised PBMCs. The chain is built from TRBV11-2 and TRBJ2-1; D remains unclear. The receptor's source is a woman aged 18-30 years in good health and CMV-seropositive. CDR3 in amino acids: CASSLGFPDEQFF. For the CDR3, the DNA is TGTGCCAGCAGCTTAGGATTCCCGGATGAGCAGTTCTTC.